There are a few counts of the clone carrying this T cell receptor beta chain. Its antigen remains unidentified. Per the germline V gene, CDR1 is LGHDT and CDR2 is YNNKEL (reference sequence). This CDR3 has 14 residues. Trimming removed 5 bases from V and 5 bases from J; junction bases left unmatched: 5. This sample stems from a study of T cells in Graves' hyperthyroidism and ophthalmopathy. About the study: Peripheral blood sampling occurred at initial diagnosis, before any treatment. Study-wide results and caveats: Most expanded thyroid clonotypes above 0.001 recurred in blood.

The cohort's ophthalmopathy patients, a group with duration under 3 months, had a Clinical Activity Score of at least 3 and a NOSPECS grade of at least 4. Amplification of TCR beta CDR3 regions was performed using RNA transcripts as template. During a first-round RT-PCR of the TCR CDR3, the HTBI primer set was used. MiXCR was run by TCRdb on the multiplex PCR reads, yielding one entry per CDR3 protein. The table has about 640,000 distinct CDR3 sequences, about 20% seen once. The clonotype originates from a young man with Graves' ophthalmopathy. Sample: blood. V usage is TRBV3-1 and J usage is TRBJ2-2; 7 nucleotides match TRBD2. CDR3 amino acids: CASSTLAITGELFF. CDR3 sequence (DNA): TGTGCCAGCAGCACACTAGCGATAACCGGGGAGCTGTTTTTT.